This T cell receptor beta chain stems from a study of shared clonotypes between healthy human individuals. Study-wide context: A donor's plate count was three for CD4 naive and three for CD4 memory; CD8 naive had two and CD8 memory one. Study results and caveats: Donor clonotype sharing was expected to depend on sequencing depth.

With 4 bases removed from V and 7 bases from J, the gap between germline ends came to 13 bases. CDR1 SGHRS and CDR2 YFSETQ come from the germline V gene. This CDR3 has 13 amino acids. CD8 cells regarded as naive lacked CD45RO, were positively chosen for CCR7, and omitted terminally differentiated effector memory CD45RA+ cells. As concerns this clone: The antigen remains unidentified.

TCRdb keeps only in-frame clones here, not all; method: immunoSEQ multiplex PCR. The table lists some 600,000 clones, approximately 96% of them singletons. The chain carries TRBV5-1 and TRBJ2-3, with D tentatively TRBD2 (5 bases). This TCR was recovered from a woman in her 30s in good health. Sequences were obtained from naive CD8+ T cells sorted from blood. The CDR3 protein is CASSPDSTNTQYF. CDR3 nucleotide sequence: TGCGCCAGCAGCCCGGACTCCACCAATACGCAGTATTTT.